This T cell receptor beta chain comes out of a study of metastatic and nonmetastatic thyroid tumors. The wider study: Malignant and benign thyroid patients had repertoires compared in peripheral blood and tumor or nodule tissue.

This CDR3 region has 15 residues. Trimming took off 5 bases at V and 5 bases at J, with 15 bases between the two ends. CDR1 is MNHNS and CDR2 is SASEGT in the germline V gene. Regarding the study as a whole: The reported finding was significantly higher TCR beta diversity in malignant thyroid tumors relative to benign nodules, in blood and tumor.

With respect to this clone: Its cognate antigen is unknown.

Among the patients, none had received any treatment before thyroid surgery. Under the authors' procedure: Built for papillary thyroid cancer, a distant-metastasis classifier drew on CDR3 differences across clinicopathological groups. TCRdb redid the clone calls on the PCR reads using MiXCR. The V and J calls, along with clone size, are taken from TCRdb and not from the paper's own processing. The repertoire holds about 24,000 clones, with more than 20% as singletons. Material: blood. This TCR derives from a female donor with papillary thyroid cancer or a benign thyroid nodule (not recorded which). Some clones in this sample may be carry-over from other donors' samples. The rearrangement links TRBV6-1 to TRBJ2-2, with D possibly TRBD1 on 6 matching bases. CDR3 sequence reads: CASSQGSGDTGELFF. The CDR3 region has the DNA TGTGCCAGCAGTCAGGGGTCGGGTGATACCGGGGAGCTGTTTTTT.